The clone carrying this T cell receptor beta chain came up many times. The sample comes from a study of T cells in Graves' hyperthyroidism and ophthalmopathy. Germline-derived CDR1 and CDR2 are SGHTA and FQGNSA. Deletions cut 6 bases from V and 0 bases from J, with 11 bases between. The CDR3 runs 14 residues. RNA transcripts yielded amplified TCR beta CDR3 regions. The TCR CDR3 was amplified in a first-round RT-PCR using the HTBI primer set. TCRdb analysed the multiplex PCR reads with MiXCR anew, one entry per CDR3 protein. The repertoire holds hundreds of thousands of distinct CDR3 sequences, with over 35% as singletons.

The genes are TRBV7-2 and TRBJ2-5; tentative D call: TRBD1 (6 bases). The origin of this receptor is a woman in her thirties or forties with Graves' hyperthyroidism. The sequenced material came from blood. Here the CDR3 reads CASRDSDYQETQYF. In DNA, the CDR3 is TGTGCCAGCAGGGACAGCGATTACCAAGAGACCCAGTACTTC.